The 6 T cell receptor beta chains listed next were all sequenced from one sample in a study of cytomegalovirus exposure and HLA in healthy donors. A multiplex PCR was run with 60 Vbeta primers and 13 Jbeta primers. Sequencing was performed with immunoSEQ multiplex PCR; in TCRdb, only in-frame clones are kept and a portion is missing. The table lists roughly 170,000 clones, 70% to 85% of them singletons. Sequenced input: PBMCs. These receptors were obtained from a girl aged 2 to 9 in good health and CMV-seropositive.

The chain combines TRBV6-1 with TRBJ1-1; 9 nucleotides line up with TRBD1. Germline CDR1 reads MNHNS; CDR2 reads SASEGT. This CDR3 has 13 residues. V was pared by 6 bases and J by 8 bases, with 7 bases of the junction left unmatched. CDR3 nucleotide sequence: TGTGCCAGCAGCCAGGGACAGGGAACGGAAGCTTTCTTT. Its protein is CASSQGQGTEAFF.

The chain employs TRBV9 and TRBJ2-3; 7 bases map to TRBD2. J was trimmed by 2 bases and V by 0 bases; bases with no gene match: 15. There are 19 residues in the CDR3. CDR1 is SGDLS, CDR2 YYNGEE, per germline. The chain's CDR3 is CASSVGLGRGRRNTDTQYF. The CDR3 nucleotides are TGTGCCAGCAGCGTAGGCCTGGGGAGGGGCAGGAGAAACACAGATACGCAGTATTTT.

This chain connects TRBV19 to TRBJ1-2, with D tentatively TRBD1 (6 bases). CDR3 size: 12 residues. V was pared by 7 bases and J by 3 bases, with 9 bases between. Per germline, CDR1 LNHDA and CDR2 SQIVND (reference sequence). CDR3 coding DNA: TGTGCCAGTAAAGGGGGGGACTATGGCTACACCTTC. Residues: CASKGGDYGYTF.

This sequence joins TRBV11-3 and TRBJ1-3, with D hard to call. Trimming took 1 base from V and 7 from J, leaving 8 bases between them. This CDR3 is 13 amino acids long. Germline CDR1 reads SGHNT; CDR2 reads YENEEA. In nucleotides, the CDR3 is TGTGCCAGCAGCTTAGGGCGGTGGAACACCATATATTTT. Translation gives CASSLGRWNTIYF.

The CDR3 sequence: CSVVDRVGSPLHF. CDR3 DNA sequence: TGCAGCGTTGTGGACAGGGTGGGTTCACCCCTCCACTTT. V is TRBV29-1 and J is TRBJ1-6; 8 bases fit TRBD1. In germline, CDR1 is SQVTM, CDR2 ANQGSEA. There are 13 residues in the CDR3. The V segment lost 4 bases and the J segment 9 bases; nucleotides outside the gene matches: 5.

This sequence joins TRBV4-1 and TRBJ1-6, with D possibly being TRBD1 (5 bases). Germline V CDR1 and CDR2: MGHRA, YSYEKL. The CDR3 has 17 amino acids. V was shortened by 4 bases and J by 5 bases, with 18 bases between the two germline ends. This chain's CDR3 is CASSPLLPGLNNSPLHF. CDR3 coding DNA: TGCGCCAGCAGCCCATTATTACCGGGACTTAATAATTCACCCCTCCACTTT.